The 5 T cell receptor beta chains given below trace back to one sample, sequenced in a study of blood T cell repertoires in COVID-19. This table comes from immunoSEQ multiplex PCR, and its TCRdb copy is limited to in-frame clones, with some not included. The sample records about 330,000 clones, 70% to 90% being singletons. Sequenced material: peripheral blood. These TCRs come from a woman aged 45-59 years with active or convalescent COVID-19.

The rearrangement uses TRBV7-9 and TRBJ2-3; a possible D gene is TRBD2 (6 bases). The V end lost 6 bases, the J end lost 9 bases, and 16 bases lay between the germline ends. The CDR3 is made up of 13 amino acids. The germline V gene encodes CDR1 SEHNR and CDR2 FQNEAQ (reference sequence). The chain's CDR3 is CASRSASGETQYF. The CDR3 bases are TGTGCCAGCAGATCAGCCTCGGGAGAGACGCAGTATTTT.

CDR3 residues: CASSYGAGVGTEAFF. The DNA for the CDR3 is TGTGCCAGCAGTTACGGGGCAGGGGTTGGCACTGAAGCTTTCTTT. The rearrangement joins TRBV6-5 to TRBJ1-1; D is possibly TRBD1 (6 bases). The germline V gene has CDR1 MNHEY and CDR2 SVGAGI. The V and J ends lost 2 bases and 4 bases respectively, with 14 bases between them. The CDR3 length is 15 residues.

The V and J genes are TRBV7-9 and TRBJ2-7, with 10 nucleotides matching TRBD2. Unmatched junction bases numbered 7, after V lost 5 bases and J lost 3 bases. The CDR3 runs to 15 residues. Germline loops: CDR1 SEHNR, CDR2 FQNEAQ (reference sequence). The CDR3 nucleotides are TGTGCCAGCAGCCGTCCTAGCGGGAGCATCTACGAGCAGTACTTC. Protein: CASSRPSGSIYEQYF.

V and J are TRBV4-2 and TRBJ1-5, with 7 bases identical to TRBD1. This CDR3 is 15 amino acids long. The germline V gene has CDR1 LGHNA and CDR2 YNFKEQ. V lost 0 bases, J lost 5 bases, and 4 bases stayed unmatched. The CDR3 region has the DNA TGTGCCAGCAGCCAAGATGGGGACAGTTATCAGCCCCAGCATTTT. Amino acids: CASSQDGDSYQPQHF.

This rearrangement joins TRBV12-5 to TRBJ2-1, with 11 positions matching TRBD2. V dropped 7 bases and J dropped 7; count of bases not matched to a gene: 9. The germline CDR1 and CDR2 sequences are LGHNT and FRNRAP. This CDR3 comprises 15 residues. For the CDR3, the DNA is TGTGCTAGTGTCAATAGCGGGGGGGTAGTGAATGAGCAGTTCTTC. Its translation is CASVNSGGVVNEQFF.